This T cell receptor (beta chain) emerged from a study of control samples from healthy donors and cancer patients. Sequencing used immunoSEQ multiplex PCR; TCRdb keeps in-frame clones, though not all of them. The sample holds approximately 27,000 clones, 65% to 90% seen once. V was trimmed by 0 bases and J by 0 bases, leaving 11 bases between them. The germline V gene has CDR1 PRHDT and CDR2 FYEKMQ (reference sequence). CDR3 size: 16 residues. The chain uses TRBV13 and TRBJ1-1; D gene unclear. The TCR originated in a woman between 55 and 75 years old with head and neck cancer. Sequencing input: PBMCs. DNA of the CDR3: TGTGCCAGCAGCTTAGGCCTAACGGCGATGAACACTGAAGCTTTCTTT. Protein: CASSLGLTAMNTEAFF.